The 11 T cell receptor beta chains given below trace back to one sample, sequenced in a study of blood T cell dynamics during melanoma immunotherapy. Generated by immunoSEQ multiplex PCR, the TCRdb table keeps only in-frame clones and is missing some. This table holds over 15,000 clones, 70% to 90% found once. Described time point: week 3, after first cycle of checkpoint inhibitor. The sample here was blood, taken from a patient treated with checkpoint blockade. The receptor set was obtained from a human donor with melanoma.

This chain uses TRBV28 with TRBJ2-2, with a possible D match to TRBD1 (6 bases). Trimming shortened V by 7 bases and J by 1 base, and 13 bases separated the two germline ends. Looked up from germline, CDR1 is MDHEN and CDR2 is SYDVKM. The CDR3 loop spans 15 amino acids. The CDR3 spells CASTLRTENTGELFF. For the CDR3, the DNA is TGTGCCAGCACCTTAAGGACAGAGAACACCGGGGAGCTGTTTTTT.

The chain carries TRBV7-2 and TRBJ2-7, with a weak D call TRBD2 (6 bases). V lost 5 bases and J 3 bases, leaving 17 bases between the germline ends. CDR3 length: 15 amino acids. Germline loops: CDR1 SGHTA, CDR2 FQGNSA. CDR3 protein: CASSPSPGGFYEQYF. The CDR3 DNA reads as TGTGCCAGCAGCCCCTCCCCCGGGGGATTCTACGAGCAGTACTTC. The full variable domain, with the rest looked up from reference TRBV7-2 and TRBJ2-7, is GAGVSQSPSNKVTEKGKDVELRCDPISGHTALYWYRQSLGQGLEFLIYFQGNSAPDKSGLPSDRFSAERTGGSVSTLTIQRTQQEDSAVYLCASSPSPGGFYEQYFGPGTRLTVT.

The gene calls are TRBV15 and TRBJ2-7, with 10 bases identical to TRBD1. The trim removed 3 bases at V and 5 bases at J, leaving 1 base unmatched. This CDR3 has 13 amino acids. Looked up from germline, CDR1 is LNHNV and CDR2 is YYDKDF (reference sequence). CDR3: CATSRGTGDEQYF. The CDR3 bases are TGTGCCACCAGCAGGGGGACAGGGGACGAGCAGTACTTC.

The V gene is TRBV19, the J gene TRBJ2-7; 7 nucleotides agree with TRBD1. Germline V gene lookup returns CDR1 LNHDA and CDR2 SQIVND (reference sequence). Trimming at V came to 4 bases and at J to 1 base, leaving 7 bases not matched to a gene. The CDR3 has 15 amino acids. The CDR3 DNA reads TGTGCCAGTAGTAGGGGACAGTCCCAATCCTACGAGCAGTACTTC. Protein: CASSRGQSQSYEQYF.

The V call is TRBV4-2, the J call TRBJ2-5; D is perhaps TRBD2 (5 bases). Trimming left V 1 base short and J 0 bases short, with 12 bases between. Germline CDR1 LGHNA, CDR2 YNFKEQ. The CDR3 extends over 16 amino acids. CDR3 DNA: TGTGCCAGCAGCCAAGGGGCGACTACCTACCAAGAGACCCAGTACTTC. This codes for CASSQGATTYQETQYF.

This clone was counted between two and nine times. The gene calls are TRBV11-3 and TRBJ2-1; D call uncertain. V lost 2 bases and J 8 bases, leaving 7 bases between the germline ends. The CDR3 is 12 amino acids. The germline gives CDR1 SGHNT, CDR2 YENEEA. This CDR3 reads CASSLSSDEQFF. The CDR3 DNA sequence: TGTGCCAGCAGCTTAAGTTCGGATGAGCAGTTCTTC.

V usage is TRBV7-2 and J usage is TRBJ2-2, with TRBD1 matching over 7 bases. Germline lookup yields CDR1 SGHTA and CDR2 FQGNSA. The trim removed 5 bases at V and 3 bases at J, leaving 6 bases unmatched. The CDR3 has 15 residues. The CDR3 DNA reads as TGTGCCAGCAGCCCCGGGACAGCCTACACCGGGGAGCTGTTTTTT. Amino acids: CASSPGTAYTGELFF.

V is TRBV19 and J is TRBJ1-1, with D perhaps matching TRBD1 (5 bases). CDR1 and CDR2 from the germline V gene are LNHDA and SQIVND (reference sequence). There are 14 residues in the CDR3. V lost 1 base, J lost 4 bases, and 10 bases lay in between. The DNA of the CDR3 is TGTGCCAGTAGTATAGGTGGCAGGGCCACTGAAGCTTTCTTT. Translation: CASSIGGRATEAFF.

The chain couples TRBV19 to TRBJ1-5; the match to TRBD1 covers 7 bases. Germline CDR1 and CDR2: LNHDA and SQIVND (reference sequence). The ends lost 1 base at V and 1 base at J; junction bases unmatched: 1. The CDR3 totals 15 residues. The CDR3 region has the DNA TGTGCCAGTAGTATAGTCAGGGGGAGCAATCAGCCCCAGCATTTT. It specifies CASSIVRGSNQPQHF.

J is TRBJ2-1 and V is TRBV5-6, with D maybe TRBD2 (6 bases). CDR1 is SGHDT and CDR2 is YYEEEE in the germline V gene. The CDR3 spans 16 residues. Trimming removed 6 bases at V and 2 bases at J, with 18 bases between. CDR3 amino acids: CASNSLAGRTYNEQFF. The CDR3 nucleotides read TGTGCCAGCAACTCCCTGGCGGGAAGGACCTACAATGAGCAGTTCTTC.

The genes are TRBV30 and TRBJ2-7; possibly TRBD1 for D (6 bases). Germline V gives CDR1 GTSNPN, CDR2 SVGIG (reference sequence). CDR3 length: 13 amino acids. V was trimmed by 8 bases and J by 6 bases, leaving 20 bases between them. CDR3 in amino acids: CAGGQSTPTEQYF. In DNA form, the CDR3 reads TGTGCCGGTGGACAGTCGACCCCTACCGAGCAGTACTTC.